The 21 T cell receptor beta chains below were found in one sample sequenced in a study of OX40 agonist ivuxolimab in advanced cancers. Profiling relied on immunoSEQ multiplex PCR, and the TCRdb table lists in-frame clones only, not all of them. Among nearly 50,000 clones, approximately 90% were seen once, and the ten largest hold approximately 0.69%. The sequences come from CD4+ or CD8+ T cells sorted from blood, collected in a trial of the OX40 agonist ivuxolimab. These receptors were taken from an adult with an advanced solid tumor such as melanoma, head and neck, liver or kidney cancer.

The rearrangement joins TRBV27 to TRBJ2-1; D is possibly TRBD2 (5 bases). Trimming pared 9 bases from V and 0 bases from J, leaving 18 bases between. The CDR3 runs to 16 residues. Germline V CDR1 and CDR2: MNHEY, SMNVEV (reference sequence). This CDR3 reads CASKLGGVSSYNEQFF. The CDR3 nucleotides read TGTGCCAGTAAACTAGGTGGGGTGAGCTCCTACAATGAGCAGTTCTTC.

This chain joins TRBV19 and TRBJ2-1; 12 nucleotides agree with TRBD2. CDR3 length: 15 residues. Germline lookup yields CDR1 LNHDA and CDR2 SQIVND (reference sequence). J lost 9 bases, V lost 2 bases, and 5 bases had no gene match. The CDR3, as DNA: TGTGCCAGTAGTATACTGACTAGCGGGAGCACTGAGCAGTTCTTC. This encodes CASSILTSGSTEQFF. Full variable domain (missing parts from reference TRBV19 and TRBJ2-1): DGGITQSPKYLFRKEGQNVTLSCEQNLNHDAMYWYRQDPGQGLRLIYYSQIVNDFQKGDIAEGYSVSREKKESFPLTVTSAQKNPTAFYLCASSILTSGSTEQFFGPGTRLTVL.

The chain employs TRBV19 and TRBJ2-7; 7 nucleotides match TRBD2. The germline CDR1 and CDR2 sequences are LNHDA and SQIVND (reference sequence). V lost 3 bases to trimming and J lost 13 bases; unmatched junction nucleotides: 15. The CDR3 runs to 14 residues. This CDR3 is CASSMGTKLKSQYF. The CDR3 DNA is TGTGCCAGTAGTATGGGGACTAAACTCAAGTCCCAATACTTC.

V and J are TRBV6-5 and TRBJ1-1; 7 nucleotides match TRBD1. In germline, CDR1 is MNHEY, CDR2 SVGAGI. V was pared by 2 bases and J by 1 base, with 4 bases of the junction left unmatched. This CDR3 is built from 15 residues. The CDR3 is CASSYSHRGNTEAFF. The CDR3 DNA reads TGTGCCAGCAGTTACAGCCACAGGGGGAACACTGAAGCTTTCTTT.

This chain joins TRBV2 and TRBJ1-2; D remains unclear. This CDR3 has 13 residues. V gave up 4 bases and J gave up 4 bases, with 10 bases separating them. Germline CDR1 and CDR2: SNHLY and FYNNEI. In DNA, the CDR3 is TGTGCCAGCAGTGCCACAGAGGTCTATGGCTACACCTTC. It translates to CASSATEVYGYTF.

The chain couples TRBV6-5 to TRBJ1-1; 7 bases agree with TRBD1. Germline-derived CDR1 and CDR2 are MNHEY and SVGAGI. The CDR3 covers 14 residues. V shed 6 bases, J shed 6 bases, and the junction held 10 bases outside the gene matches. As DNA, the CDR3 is TGTGCCAGCAGCCCCGGACAGGTCGGCGCTGAAGCTTTCTTT. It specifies CASSPGQVGAEAFF.

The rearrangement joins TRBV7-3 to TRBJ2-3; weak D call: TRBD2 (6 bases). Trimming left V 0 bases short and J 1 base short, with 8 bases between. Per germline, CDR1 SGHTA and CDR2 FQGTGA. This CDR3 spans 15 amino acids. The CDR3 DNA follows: TGTGCCAGCAGCTTAACGCGGGGTGGCACAGATACGCAGTATTTT. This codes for CASSLTRGGTDTQYF.

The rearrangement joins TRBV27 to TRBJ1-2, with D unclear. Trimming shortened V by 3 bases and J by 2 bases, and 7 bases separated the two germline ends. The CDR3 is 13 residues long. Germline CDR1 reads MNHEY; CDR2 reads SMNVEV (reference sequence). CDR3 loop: CASSFSQNYGYTF. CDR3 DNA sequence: TGTGCCAGCAGTTTCAGTCAGAACTATGGCTACACCTTC.

The CDR3 region is CASRGGLSSYEQYF. CDR3 nucleotide sequence: TGTGCCAGCAGGGGGGGCCTGAGCTCCTACGAGCAGTACTTC. The V and J genes are TRBV6-6 and TRBJ2-7, with D possibly called TRBD1 or TRBD2 (6 bases each). CDR3 length: 14 residues. Trimming removed 6 bases at V and 0 bases at J, with 12 bases between. Germline values: CDR1 MNHNY, CDR2 SVGAGI (reference sequence).

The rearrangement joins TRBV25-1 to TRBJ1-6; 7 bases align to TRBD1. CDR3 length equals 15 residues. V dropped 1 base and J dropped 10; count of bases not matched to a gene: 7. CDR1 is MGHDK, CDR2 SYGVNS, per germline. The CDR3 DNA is TGTGCCAGCAGTGAATCAGGGGGGGTAGGATCACCCCTCCACTTT. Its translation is CASSESGGVGSPLHF.

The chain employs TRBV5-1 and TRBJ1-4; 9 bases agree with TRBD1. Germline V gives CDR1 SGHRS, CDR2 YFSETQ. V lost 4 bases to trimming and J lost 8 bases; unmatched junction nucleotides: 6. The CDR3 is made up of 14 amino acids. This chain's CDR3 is CASSLDRGREKLFF. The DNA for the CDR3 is TGCGCCAGCAGCCTGGACAGGGGTAGAGAAAAACTGTTTTTT.

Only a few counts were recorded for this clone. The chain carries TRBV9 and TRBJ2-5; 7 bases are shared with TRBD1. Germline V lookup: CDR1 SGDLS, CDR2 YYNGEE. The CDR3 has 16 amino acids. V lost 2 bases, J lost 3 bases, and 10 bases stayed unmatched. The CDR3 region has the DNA TGTGCCAGCAGCGTCCGAATCCGAGACAGGGAAGAGACCCAGTACTTC. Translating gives CASSVRIRDREETQYF. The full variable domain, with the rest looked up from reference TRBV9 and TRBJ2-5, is DSGVTQTPKHLITATGQRVTLRCSPRSGDLSVYWYQQSLDQGLQFLIQYYNGEERAKGNILERFSAQQFPDLHSELNLSSLELGDSALYFCASSVRIRDREETQYFGPGTRLLVL.

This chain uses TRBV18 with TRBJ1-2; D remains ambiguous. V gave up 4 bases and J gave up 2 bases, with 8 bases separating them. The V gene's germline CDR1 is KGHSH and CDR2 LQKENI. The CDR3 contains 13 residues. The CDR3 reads CASSRGQNYGYTF. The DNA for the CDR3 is TGTGCCAGCTCACGGGGTCAGAACTATGGCTACACCTTC.

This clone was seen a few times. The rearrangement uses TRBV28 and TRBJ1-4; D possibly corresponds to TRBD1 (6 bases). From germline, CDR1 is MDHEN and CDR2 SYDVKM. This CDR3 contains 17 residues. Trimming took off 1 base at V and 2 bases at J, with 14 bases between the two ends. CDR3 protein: CASSLSPGADTNEKLFF. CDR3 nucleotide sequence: TGTGCCAGCAGTTTATCACCGGGGGCAGACACTAATGAAAAACTGTTTTTT.

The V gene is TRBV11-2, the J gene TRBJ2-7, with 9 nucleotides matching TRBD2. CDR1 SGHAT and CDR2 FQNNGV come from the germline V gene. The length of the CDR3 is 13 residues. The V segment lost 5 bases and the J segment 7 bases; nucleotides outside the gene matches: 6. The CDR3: CASSRALAGEQYF. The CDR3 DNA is TGTGCCAGCAGCAGAGCTCTAGCGGGAGAGCAGTACTTC.

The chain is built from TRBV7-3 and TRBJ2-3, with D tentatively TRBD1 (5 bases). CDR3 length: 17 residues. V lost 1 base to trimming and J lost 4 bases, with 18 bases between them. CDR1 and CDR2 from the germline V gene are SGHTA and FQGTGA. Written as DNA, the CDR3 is TGTGCCAGCAGCTTAAAGGGCAGGGTGGATATAGCAGATACGCAGTATTTT. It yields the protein CASSLKGRVDIADTQYF. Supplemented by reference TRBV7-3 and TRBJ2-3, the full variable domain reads GAGVSQTPSNKVTEKGKYVELRCDPISGHTALYWYRQSLGQGPEFLIYFQGTGAADDSGLPNDRFFAVRPEGSVSTLKIQRTERGDSAVYLCASSLKGRVDIADTQYFGPGTRLTVL.

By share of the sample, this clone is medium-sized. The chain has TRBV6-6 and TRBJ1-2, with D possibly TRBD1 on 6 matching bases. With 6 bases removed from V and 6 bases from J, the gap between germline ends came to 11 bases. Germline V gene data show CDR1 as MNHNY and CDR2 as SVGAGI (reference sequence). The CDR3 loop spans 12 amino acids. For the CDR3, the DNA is TGTGCCAGCAGCCAGGGGTCGGATGGCTACACCTTC. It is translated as CASSQGSDGYTF.

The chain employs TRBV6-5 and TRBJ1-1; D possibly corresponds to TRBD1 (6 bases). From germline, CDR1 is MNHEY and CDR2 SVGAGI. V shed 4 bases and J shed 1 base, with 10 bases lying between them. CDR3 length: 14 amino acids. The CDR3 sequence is CASSSGQRNTEAFF. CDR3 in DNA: TGTGCCAGCAGTTCGGGACAAAGGAACACTGAAGCTTTCTTT.

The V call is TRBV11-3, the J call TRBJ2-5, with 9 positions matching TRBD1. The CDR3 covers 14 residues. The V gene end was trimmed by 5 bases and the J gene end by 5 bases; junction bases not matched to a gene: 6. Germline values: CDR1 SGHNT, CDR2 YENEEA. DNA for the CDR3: TGTGCCAGCAGCCGGGACAGGGTAGGGGAGACCCAGTACTTC. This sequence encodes CASSRDRVGETQYF.

DNA of the CDR3: TGTGCCAGCAGCAAGCTAGCGCTCCGGTTCTTC. It translates to CASSKLALRFF. V usage is TRBV5-6 and J usage is TRBJ2-1; D might be TRBD2 (6 bases). The CDR3 length is 11 residues. V was trimmed by 4 bases and J by 15 bases, leaving 14 bases between them. Germline lookup yields CDR1 SGHDT and CDR2 YYEEEE.

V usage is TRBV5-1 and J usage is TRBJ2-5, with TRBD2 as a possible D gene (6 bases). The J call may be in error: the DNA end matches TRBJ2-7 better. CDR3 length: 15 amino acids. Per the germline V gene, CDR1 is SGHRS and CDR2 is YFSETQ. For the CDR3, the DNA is TGCGCCAGCAGCCTGGGACTTGCCAACTCCTACGAGCAGTACTTC. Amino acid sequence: CASSLGLANSYEQYF.